These 6 T cell receptor beta chains came from one sample sequenced in a study of shared clonotypes between healthy human individuals (dated by TCRdb to the early 2020s). The receptor library was made with the immunoSEQ multiplex PCR assay. TCRdb re-hosts the immuneACCESS table, in-frame sequences only. Its copies lack some clones; in the studies checked, an unresolved V gene accounts for under half of them, and the cause for the rest is not known. In all, the sample holds around 95,000 clones, and around 47% of those were seen once. The biggest ten clones account for approximately 16% of the sample. Sequencing was done on a sample of PBMCs. The receptors derive from a woman between 35 and 50 years old in good health. Some clones in this sample may be carry-over from other donors' samples.

The sample holds one count of this clone. The V gene is TRBV5-7, the J gene TRBJ2-7; 12 positions match TRBD2. TRBV5-7 is assigned to the ORF class and has an uncertain function. The V and J ends lost 3 bases and 2 bases, in that order; junction bases with no gene match: 9. This CDR3 is built from 17 residues. The CDR3 bases are TGTGCCAGCAGCTCCGGGGCTAGCGGGAGGGGCACCTACGAGCAGTACTTC. It translates to CASSSGASGRGTYEQYF.

The rearrangement links TRBV2 to TRBJ1-1, with 9 bases identical to TRBD1. V lost 6 bases and J lost 0; bases outside the gene matches: 8. This CDR3 is built from 16 residues. Per germline, CDR1 SNHLY and CDR2 FYNNEI. Here the CDR3 reads CASSLNRGQMNTEAFF. For the CDR3, the DNA is TGTGCCAGCAGCCTGAACAGGGGGCAGATGAACACTGAAGCTTTCTTT.

The chain couples TRBV7-2 to TRBJ2-1; D might be TRBD2 (6 bases). V was shortened by 2 bases and J by 7 bases, with 12 bases between the two germline ends. This CDR3 is built from 14 residues. The V gene's germline CDR1 is SGHTA and CDR2 FQGNSA. Here the CDR3 reads CASSLTGAWNEQFF. CDR3 DNA sequence: TGTGCCAGCAGCTTAACGGGAGCTTGGAATGAGCAGTTCTTC.

This rearrangement joins TRBV10-3 to TRBJ2-5, with TRBD2 matching over 11 bases. The germline CDR1 and CDR2 sequences are ENHRY and SYGVKD. The CDR3 has 14 amino acids. V lost 5 bases and J lost 14; bases outside the gene matches: 13. The CDR3, as DNA: TGTGCCATCAGTCCCATAGGGGGTGGACTAGCGGGCTACTTC. Amino acid sequence: CAISPIGGGLAGYF.

This clone occurred many times. The chain combines TRBV30 with TRBJ2-4; 9 nucleotides line up with TRBD1. In germline, CDR1 is GTSNPN, CDR2 SVGIG (reference sequence). V shed 3 bases and J 4 bases; nucleotides not matched to a gene: 10. The CDR3 consists of 16 residues. CDR3 DNA sequence: TGTGCCTGGAGAAGGGCAGACAGGGGGTTTAAAAACATTCAGTACTTC. Translation: CAWRRADRGFKNIQYF.

The DNA of the CDR3 is TGTGCCAGCAGCTTACAGGCCCACGAGCAGTACTTC. Residues: CASSLQAHEQYF. This chain uses TRBV7-8 with TRBJ2-7; D gene ambiguous. Germline assignment: CDR1 SGHVS and CDR2 FQNEAQ. Trimming took off 2 bases at V and 5 bases at J, with 7 bases between the two ends. The CDR3 contains 12 residues.